In this sample, the clone carrying this TCR beta chain turned up once. Its antigen remains unknown. The data are from a study of T cells in localized non-small cell lung cancer. General study findings and limits: Those with higher blood T cell density had longer overall survival. T cell clonality was highest in uninvolved adjacent lung, above tumor. A single tumor region was sequenced, leaving heterogeneity possible.

With V trimmed by 8 bases and J by 4 bases, 5 bases remained unmatched. Germline lookup yields CDR1 MNHNS and CDR2 SASEGT. This CDR3 contains 14 residues. Sequenced by immunoSEQ multiplex PCR; TCRdb stores in-frame clones only, minus some. There are tens of thousands of clones in the sample; roughly 90% occur only once, and roughly 1.2% lies in the top ten. Sequencing used peripheral blood, obtained before any cancer treatment. The clonotype originates from a woman aged 35-70 years with stage I lung adenocarcinoma. The chain employs TRBV6-1 and TRBJ1-4, with 9 bases fitting TRBD1. The DNA of the CDR3 is TGTGCCAGCCGCCGACAGGGGGGTAATGAAAAACTGTTTTTT. It encodes CASRRQGGNEKLFF.